The next 15 T cell receptor beta chains were all read from a single sample in a study of T cell responses to AZD1222 COVID-19 vaccine. Produced via immunoSEQ multiplex PCR; TCRdb's table is partial and in-frame only. The repertoire consists of 130,000 to 150,000 clones, with 90% occurring once and the leading ten covering roughly 3.1%. Sequencing used peripheral blood, obtained on day 0 of AZD1222 vaccination. The receptors derive from an adult in good health.

This CDR3 is CASSMRGLNYGYTF. In nucleotides, the CDR3 is TGTGCCAGTAGTATGAGGGGGCTCAACTATGGCTACACCTTC. This chain links TRBV19 with TRBJ1-2, with 7 bases fitting TRBD1. After removal of 3 bases from V and 2 bases from J, the junction contained 3 bases not matched to a gene. From germline, CDR1 is LNHDA and CDR2 SQIVND (reference sequence). The CDR3 loop spans 14 amino acids.

The CDR3 sequence: CASSASTGNGNTIYF. The CDR3, as DNA: TGTGCCAGCAGCGCCTCGACAGGGAATGGAAACACCATATATTTT. J is TRBJ1-3 and V is TRBV11-2; the match to TRBD1 covers 7 bases. The ends lost 5 bases at V and 3 bases at J; junction bases unmatched: 7. The germline V gene has CDR1 SGHAT and CDR2 FQNNGV. The CDR3 runs to 15 residues.

The chain recombines TRBV5-4 with TRBJ1-4; no firm D call. CDR3 length: 14 residues. V lost 2 bases and J 3 bases, leaving 8 bases between the germline ends. Germline values: CDR1 SGHNT, CDR2 YYREEE (reference sequence). CDR3 in DNA: TGTGCCAGCAGCTTCAAGGAGTCTAATGAAAAACTGTTTTTT. The encoded protein is CASSFKESNEKLFF.

The chain is built from TRBV3-1 (or the pseudogene TRBV3-2) and TRBJ1-1; no firm D call. Germline V lookup: CDR1 LGHDT, CDR2 YNNKEL (reference sequence). The CDR3 is made up of 13 amino acids. The V end was cut by 0 bases, the J end by 6 bases, with 8 bases between. DNA of the CDR3: TGTGCCAGCAGCCAAGATATTTCCCCTGAAGCTTTCTTT. It translates to CASSQDISPEAFF.

The CDR3 DNA follows: TGTGCCTGGAGTAGTCTGAATTCGGGAAAACTGTTTTTT. Encoded protein: CAWSSLNSGKLFF. This chain links TRBV30 with TRBJ1-4; D call uncertain. Germline assignment: CDR1 GTSNPN and CDR2 SVGIG (reference sequence). The CDR3 sequence is 13 residues long. Trimming pared 2 bases from V and 10 bases from J, leaving 14 bases between.

The rearrangement links TRBV5-1 to TRBJ2-5; possibly TRBD2 for D (5 bases). The CDR3 is 13 residues long. The germline gives CDR1 SGHRS, CDR2 YFSETQ. The V and J ends lost 3 bases and 4 bases respectively, with 10 bases between them. Here the CDR3 reads CASSSRTPETQYF. The CDR3 DNA reads TGCGCCAGCAGCTCTCGGACTCCAGAGACCCAGTACTTC.

This clone was observed a single time. An end of the junction does not agree with germline; a read error may underlie this. The chain combines TRBV5-1 with TRBJ2-7; D is ambiguous. Germline V gene data show CDR1 as SGHRS and CDR2 as YFSETQ. CDR3 size: 11 residues. DNA for the CDR3: TGCGCCAGCAGCTTCGAGTGGTCAGTTTCCTTC. Its protein product is CASSFEWSVSF.

V and J are TRBV27 and TRBJ1-3; D is possibly TRBD1 (6 bases). Germline V lookup: CDR1 MNHEY, CDR2 SMNVEV (reference sequence). The CDR3 consists of 16 residues. Trimming stripped 5 bases from V and 0 bases from J, with 14 bases between. This CDR3 reads CASSPAGQISGNTIYF. The CDR3 nucleotides read TGTGCCAGCAGTCCAGCCGGACAGATCTCTGGAAACACCATATATTTT.

V gene TRBV2 combines with J gene TRBJ1-3; no clear D gene. V was pared by 3 bases and J by 2 bases, with 14 bases between. CDR3 length: 16 amino acids. Germline V gene sequence: CDR1 SNHLY, CDR2 FYNNEI. The CDR3 is CASSDNGPAAGNTIYF. The CDR3 nucleotides are TGTGCCAGCAGTGACAATGGCCCCGCGGCTGGAAACACCATATATTTT.

Note on this clone: Other DNA sequences in this sample translate to the same CDR3. This chain joins TRBV19 and TRBJ2-5; possible D gene TRBD2, 5 bases. Germline CDR1 reads LNHDA; CDR2 reads SQIVND (reference sequence). V lost 4 bases and J lost 1, with 13 bases in between. CDR3 length: 15 residues. The CDR3 coding sequence is TGTGCCAGTAGTACTAGCCGCGACCGCCAAGAGACCCAGTACTTC. Its protein is CASSTSRDRQETQYF.

The genes are TRBV5-4 and TRBJ2-7, with 10 nucleotides matching TRBD2. In germline, CDR1 is SGHNT, CDR2 YYREEE (reference sequence). There are 18 residues in the CDR3. The V gene end was trimmed by 4 bases and the J gene end by 0 bases; junction bases not matched to a gene: 13. The CDR3 loop reads CASSTLRLAGDLSYEQYF. Written as DNA, the CDR3 is TGTGCCAGCAGCACCCTTAGGCTAGCGGGGGACCTCTCCTACGAGCAGTACTTC.

The V call is TRBV24-1, the J call TRBJ2-6; D is perhaps TRBD2 (6 bases). Germline V gives CDR1 KGHDR, CDR2 SFDVKD. V shed 1 base and J shed 1 base, with 7 bases lying between them. This CDR3 region has 16 residues. The DNA for the CDR3 is TGTGCCACCAGTGATTTTGCGGGGTCTGGGGCCAACGTCCTGACTTTC. This gives the protein CATSDFAGSGANVLTF.

The chain couples TRBV2 to TRBJ1-2; no firm D call. CDR1 is SNHLY and CDR2 is FYNNEI in the germline V gene. Trimming removed 4 bases at V and 3 bases at J, with 12 bases between. CDR3 length: 14 amino acids. CDR3: CASSVLEAYYGYTF. The CDR3 DNA reads as TGTGCCAGCAGTGTATTGGAGGCGTACTATGGCTACACCTTC.

The chain couples TRBV29-1 to TRBJ1-1, with a tentative D call TRBD1 (6 bases). From germline, CDR1 is SQVTM and CDR2 ANQGSEA. The germline V and J ends were trimmed by 3 bases and 7 bases, with 12 bases remaining between them. The CDR3 spans 12 residues. This CDR3 reads CSVDQGQVEAFF. CDR3 nucleotide sequence: TGCAGCGTTGATCAGGGGCAGGTTGAAGCTTTCTTT.

The V gene is TRBV3-1 (or the pseudogene TRBV3-2), the J gene TRBJ2-2; TRBD2 matches at 14 bases. Germline assignment: CDR1 LGHDT and CDR2 YNNKEL (reference sequence). CDR3 length: 15 amino acids. V lost 4 bases to trimming and J lost 8 bases; unmatched junction nucleotides: 3. CDR3 DNA: TGTGCCAGCAGCCGAGGGACTAGCGGGAGTGGGGAGCTGTTTTTT. Its translation: CASSRGTSGSGELFF.